Here is one TCR beta chain with its context. These data originate in a study of blood T cell repertoires in COVID-19. The CDR3 length is 14 residues. The ends were cut back, 0 bases at V and 5 bases at J, with 10 bases in the middle. The germline gives CDR1 SGHKS, CDR2 YYEKEE (reference sequence). TCRdb's copy holds only in-frame clones and misses some; the assay was immunoSEQ multiplex PCR. Of around 220,000 clones in the sample, around 75% were seen once. V gene TRBV5-5 combines with J gene TRBJ2-3; a weak D match, TRBD1 (6 bases). The specimen sequenced was peripheral blood. This clonotype originated in a human donor in a cohort sampled during active COVID-19. CDR3 nucleotide sequence: TGTGCCAGCAGCTTGGCATCCAGGGGAGATACGCAGTATTTT. Residues: CASSLASRGDTQYF.